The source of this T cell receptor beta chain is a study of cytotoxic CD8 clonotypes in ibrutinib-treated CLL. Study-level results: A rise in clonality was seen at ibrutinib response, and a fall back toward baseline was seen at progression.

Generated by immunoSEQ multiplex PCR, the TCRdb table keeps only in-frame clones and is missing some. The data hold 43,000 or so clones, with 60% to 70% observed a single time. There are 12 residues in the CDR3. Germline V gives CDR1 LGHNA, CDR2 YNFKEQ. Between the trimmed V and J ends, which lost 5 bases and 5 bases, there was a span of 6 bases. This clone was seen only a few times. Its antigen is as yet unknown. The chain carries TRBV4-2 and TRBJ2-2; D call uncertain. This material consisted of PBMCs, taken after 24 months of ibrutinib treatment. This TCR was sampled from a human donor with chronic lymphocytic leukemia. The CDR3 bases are TGTGCCAGCAGCGGGAAGACCGGGGAGCTGTTTTTT. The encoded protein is CASSGKTGELFF.